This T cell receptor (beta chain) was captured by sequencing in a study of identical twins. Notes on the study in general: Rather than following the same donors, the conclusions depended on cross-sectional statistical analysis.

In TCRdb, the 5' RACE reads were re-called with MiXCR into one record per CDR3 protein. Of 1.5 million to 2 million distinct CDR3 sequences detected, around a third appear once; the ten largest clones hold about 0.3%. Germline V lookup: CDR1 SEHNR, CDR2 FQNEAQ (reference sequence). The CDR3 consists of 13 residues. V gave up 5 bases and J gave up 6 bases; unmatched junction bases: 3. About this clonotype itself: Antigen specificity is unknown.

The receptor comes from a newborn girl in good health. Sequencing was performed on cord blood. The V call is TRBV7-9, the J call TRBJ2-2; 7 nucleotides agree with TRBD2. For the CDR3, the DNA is TGTGCCAGCAGCCGACTAGCCTCCGGGGAGCTGTTTTTT. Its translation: CASSRLASGELFF. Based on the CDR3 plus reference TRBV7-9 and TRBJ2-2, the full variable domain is DTGVSQNPRHKITKRGQNVTFRCDPISEHNRLYWYRQTLGQGPEFLTYFQNEAQLEKSRLLSDRFSAERPKGSFSTLEIQRTEQGDSAMYLCASSRLASGELFFGEGSRLTVL.